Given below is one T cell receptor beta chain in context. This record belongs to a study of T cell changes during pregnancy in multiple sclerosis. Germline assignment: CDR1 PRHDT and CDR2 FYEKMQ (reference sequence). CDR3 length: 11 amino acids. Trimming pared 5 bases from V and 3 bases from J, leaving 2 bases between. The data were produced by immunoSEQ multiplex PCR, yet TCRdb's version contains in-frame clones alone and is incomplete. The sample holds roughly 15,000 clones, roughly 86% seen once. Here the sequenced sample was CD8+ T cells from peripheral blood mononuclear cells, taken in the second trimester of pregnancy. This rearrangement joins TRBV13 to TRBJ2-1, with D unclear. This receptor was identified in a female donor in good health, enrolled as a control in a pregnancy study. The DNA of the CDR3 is TGTGCCAGCAGCCACTACAATGAGCAGTTCTTC. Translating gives CASSHYNEQFF.